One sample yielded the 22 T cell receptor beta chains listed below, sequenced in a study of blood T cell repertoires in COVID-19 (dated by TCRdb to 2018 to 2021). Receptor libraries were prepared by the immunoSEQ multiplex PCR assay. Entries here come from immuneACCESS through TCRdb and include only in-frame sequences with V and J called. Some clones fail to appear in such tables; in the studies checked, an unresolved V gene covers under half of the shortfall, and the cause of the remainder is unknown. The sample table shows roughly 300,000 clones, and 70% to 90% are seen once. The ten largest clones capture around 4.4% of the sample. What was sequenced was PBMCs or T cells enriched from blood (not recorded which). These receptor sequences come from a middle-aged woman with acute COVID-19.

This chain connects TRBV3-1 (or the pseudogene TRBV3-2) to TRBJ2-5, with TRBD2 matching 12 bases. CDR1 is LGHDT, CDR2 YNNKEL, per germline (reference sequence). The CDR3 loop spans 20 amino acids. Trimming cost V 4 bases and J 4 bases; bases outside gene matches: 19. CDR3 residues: CASSPPRGLAGGLRGETQYF. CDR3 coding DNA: TGTGCCAGCAGCCCCCCTAGAGGGCTAGCGGGGGGGCTTAGAGGAGAGACCCAGTACTTC.

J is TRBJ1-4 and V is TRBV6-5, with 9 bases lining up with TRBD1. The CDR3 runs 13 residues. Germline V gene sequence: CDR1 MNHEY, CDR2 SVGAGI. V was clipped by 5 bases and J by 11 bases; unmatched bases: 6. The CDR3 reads CASSRDRERKLFF. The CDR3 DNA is TGTGCCAGCAGTAGGGACAGGGAAAGGAAACTGTTTTTT.

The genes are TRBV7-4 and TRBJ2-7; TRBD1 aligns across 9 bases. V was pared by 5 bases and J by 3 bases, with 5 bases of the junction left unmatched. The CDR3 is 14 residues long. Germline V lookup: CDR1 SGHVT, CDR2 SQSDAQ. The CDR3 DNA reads TGTGCCAGCAGCCACGGGACAGGGCTCTACGAGCAGTACTTC. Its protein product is CASSHGTGLYEQYF.

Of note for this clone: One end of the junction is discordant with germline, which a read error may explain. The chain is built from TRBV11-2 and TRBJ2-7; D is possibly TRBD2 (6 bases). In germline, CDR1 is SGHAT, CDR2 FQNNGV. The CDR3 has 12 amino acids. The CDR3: CASSLSGDLFLF. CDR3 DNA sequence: TGTGCCAGCAGCCTCTCCGGGGACTTGTTCCTATTC.

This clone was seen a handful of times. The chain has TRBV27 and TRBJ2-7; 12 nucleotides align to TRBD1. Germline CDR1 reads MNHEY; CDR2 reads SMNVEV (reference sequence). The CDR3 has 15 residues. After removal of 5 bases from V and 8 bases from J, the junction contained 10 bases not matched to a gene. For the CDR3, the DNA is TGTGCCAGCAGTCCGTTGGGACAGGGGGCTGCAAAGCAGTACTTC. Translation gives CASSPLGQGAAKQYF.

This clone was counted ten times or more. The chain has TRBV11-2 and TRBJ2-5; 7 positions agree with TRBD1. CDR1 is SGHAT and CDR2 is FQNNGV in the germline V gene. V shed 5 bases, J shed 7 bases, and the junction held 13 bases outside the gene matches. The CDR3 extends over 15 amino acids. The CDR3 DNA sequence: TGTGCCAGCAGCGTCAAACAGGGGTTTGAGGGGACCCAGTACTTC. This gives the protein CASSVKQGFEGTQYF.

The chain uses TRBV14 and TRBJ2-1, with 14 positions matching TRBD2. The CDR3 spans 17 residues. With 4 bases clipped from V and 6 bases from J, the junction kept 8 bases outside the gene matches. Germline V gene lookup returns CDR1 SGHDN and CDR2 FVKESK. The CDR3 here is CASSPQTSGRAFNEQFF. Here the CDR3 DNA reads TGTGCCAGCAGCCCGCAGACTAGCGGGAGGGCCTTCAATGAGCAGTTCTTC.

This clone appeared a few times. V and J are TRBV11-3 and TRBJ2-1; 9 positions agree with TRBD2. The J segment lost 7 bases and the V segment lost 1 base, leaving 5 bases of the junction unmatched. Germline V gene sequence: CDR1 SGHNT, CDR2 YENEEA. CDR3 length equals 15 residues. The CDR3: CASSLALAGLNEQFF. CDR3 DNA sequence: TGTGCCAGCAGCTTAGCCCTAGCGGGACTGAATGAGCAGTTCTTC.

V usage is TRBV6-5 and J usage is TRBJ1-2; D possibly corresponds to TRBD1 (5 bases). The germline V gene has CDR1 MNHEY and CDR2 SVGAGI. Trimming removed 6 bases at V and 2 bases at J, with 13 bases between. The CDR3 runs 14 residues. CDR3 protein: CASRKPTVNYGYTF. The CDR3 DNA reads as TGTGCCAGCAGAAAACCGACAGTGAACTATGGCTACACCTTC.

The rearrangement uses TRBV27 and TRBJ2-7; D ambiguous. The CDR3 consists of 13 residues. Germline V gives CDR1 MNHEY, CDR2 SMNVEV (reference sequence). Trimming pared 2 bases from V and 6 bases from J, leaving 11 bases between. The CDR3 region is CASSLDVVSEQYF. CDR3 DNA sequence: TGTGCCAGCAGTTTAGATGTAGTCTCCGAGCAGTACTTC.

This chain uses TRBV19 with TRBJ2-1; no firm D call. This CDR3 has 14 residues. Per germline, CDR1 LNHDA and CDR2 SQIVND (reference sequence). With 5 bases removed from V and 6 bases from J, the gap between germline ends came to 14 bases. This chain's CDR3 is CASSPRKSLNEQFF. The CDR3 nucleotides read TGTGCCAGTAGTCCGCGAAAGTCCCTCAATGAGCAGTTCTTC.

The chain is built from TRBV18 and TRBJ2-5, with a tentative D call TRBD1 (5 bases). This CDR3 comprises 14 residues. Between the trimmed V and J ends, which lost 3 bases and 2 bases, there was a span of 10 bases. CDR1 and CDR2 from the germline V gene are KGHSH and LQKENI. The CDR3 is CASSPPQGQETQYF. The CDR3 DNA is TGTGCCAGCTCACCTCCTCAGGGACAAGAGACCCAGTACTTC.

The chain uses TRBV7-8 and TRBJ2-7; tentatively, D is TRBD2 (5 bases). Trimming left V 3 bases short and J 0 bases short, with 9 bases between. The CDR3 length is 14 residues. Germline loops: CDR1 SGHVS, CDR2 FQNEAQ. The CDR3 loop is CASSFRGISYEQYF. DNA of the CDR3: TGTGCCAGCAGCTTCCGGGGTATCTCCTACGAGCAGTACTTC.

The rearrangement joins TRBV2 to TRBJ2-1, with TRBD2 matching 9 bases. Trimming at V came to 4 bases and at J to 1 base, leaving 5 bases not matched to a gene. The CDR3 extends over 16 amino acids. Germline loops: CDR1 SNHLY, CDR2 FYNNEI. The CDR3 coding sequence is TGTGCCAGCAGTGGCCACAGCGGGGGGTCCTACAATGAGCAGTTCTTC. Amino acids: CASSGHSGGSYNEQFF.

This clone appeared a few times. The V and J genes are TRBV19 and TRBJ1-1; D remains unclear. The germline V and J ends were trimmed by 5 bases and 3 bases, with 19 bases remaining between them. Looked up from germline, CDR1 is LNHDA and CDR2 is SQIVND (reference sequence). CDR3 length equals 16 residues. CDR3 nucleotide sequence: TGTGCCAGTAGTTCGTCGGGGAGCCGATGGGACACTGAAGCTTTCTTT. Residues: CASSSSGSRWDTEAFF. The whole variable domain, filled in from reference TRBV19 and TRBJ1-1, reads DGGITQSPKYLFRKEGQNVTLSCEQNLNHDAMYWYRQDPGQGLRLIYYSQIVNDFQKGDIAEGYSVSREKKESFPLTVTSAQKNPTAFYLCASSSSGSRWDTEAFFGQGTRLTVV.

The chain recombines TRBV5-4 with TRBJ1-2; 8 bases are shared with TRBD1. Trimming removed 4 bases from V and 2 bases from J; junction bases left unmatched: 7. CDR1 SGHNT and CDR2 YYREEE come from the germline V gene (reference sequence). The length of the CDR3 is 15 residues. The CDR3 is CASSTGTGSNYGYTF. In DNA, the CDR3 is TGTGCCAGCAGCACTGGGACAGGTTCCAACTATGGCTACACCTTC.

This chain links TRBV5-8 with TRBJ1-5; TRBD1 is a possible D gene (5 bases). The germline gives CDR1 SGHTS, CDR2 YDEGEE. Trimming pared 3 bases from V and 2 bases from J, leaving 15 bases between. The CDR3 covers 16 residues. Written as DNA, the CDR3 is TGTGCCAGCAGCTCGGGACTCCTAAAGGGCAATCAGCCCCAGCATTTT. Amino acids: CASSSGLLKGNQPQHF.

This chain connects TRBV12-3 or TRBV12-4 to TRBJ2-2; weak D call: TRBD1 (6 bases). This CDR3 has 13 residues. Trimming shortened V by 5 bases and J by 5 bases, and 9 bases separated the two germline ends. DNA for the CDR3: TGTGCCAGCAGTGCTCAGGGGACCGGGGAGCTGTTTTTT. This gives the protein CASSAQGTGELFF.

CDR3 sequence: CATSDLGGLLGQETQYF. As DNA, the CDR3 is TGTGCCACCAGTGACCTGGGGGGGCTCCTAGGGCAAGAGACCCAGTACTTC. This chain uses TRBV24-1 with TRBJ2-5, with D tentatively TRBD2 (7 bases). V shed 4 bases and J shed 2 bases, with 19 bases lying between them. CDR1 KGHDR and CDR2 SFDVKD come from the germline V gene. This CDR3 is 17 amino acids long.

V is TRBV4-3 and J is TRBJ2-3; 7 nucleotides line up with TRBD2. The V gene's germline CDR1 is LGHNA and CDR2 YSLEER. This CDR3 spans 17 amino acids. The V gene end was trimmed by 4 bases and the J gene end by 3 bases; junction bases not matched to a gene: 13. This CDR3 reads CASSLSGTTTRTDTQYF. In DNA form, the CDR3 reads TGCGCCAGCAGCCTATCCGGGACTACCACGAGGACAGATACGCAGTATTTT.

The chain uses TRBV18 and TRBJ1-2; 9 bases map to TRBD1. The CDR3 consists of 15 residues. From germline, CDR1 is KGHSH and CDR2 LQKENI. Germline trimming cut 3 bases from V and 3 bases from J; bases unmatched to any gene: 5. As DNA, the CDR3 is TGTGCCAGCTCACCCCTAACAGGGGGCGACTATGGCTACACCTTC. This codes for CASSPLTGGDYGYTF.

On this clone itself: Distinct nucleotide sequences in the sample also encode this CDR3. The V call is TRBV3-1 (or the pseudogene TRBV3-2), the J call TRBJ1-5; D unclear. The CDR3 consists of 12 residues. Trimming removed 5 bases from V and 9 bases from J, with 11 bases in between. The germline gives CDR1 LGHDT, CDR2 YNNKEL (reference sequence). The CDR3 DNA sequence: TGTGCCAGCAGCTCAAGCCCGGGGCCCCAGCATTTT. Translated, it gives CASSSSPGPQHF.